Listed below are T cell receptor beta chains from one sample, sequenced in a study of T cell changes during pregnancy in multiple sclerosis. Using immunoSEQ multiplex PCR, the repertoire was profiled, and TCRdb retains in-frame clones only, with some absent. The sample shows tens of thousands of clones, roughly 90% of them seen only once. The source material was peripheral blood, sampled in the third trimester of pregnancy. These TCRs come from a female donor in good health, enrolled as a control in a pregnancy study. Each CDR3 is given with its conserved first and last residue.

J gene: TRBJ1-4; V gene: TRBV9; CDR3 protein: CASSADRGREKLFF
J gene: TRBJ1-3; V gene: TRBV30; CDR3 protein: CAWSRQGYSGNTIYF
J gene: TRBJ1-2; V gene: TRBV27; CDR3 protein: CASSLSQGSLNGYTF
J gene: TRBJ2-7; V gene: TRBV7-2; CDR3 protein: CASSPPSGSEQYF
J gene: TRBJ1-5; V gene: TRBV7-9; CDR3 protein: CASSPLAGQPQHF
J gene: TRBJ1-1; V gene: TRBV27; CDR3 protein: CASSLKGSPGEAFF
J gene: TRBJ2-3; V gene: TRBV5-1; CDR3 protein: CASSPDRVPDTQYF
J gene: TRBJ2-7; V gene: TRBV11-3; CDR3 protein: CASSLGRALSYEQYF
J gene: TRBJ2-1; V gene: TRBV19; CDR3 protein: CASSVGPRLAALYNEQFF
J gene: TRBJ2-5; V gene: TRBV29-1; CDR3 protein: CSVEDPGTGDYQYF
J gene: TRBJ2-3; V gene: TRBV2; CDR3 protein: CASSAPTSTSTDTQYF
J gene: TRBJ2-1; V gene: TRBV6-5; CDR3 protein: CASSYGSQASNEQFF
J gene: TRBJ1-2; V gene: TRBV5-5; CDR3 protein: CASSPQIGQGNYGYTF
J gene: TRBJ1-2; V gene: TRBV4-3; CDR3 protein: CASSQDREDRGHGGYTF
J gene: TRBJ1-1; V gene: TRBV7-2; CDR3 protein: CASSSGQTNTEAFF
J gene: TRBJ2-7; V gene: TRBV27; CDR3 protein: CASSLGNEQYF
J gene: TRBJ2-1; V gene: TRBV11-2; CDR3 protein: CASSLVTGGRYNEQFF
J gene: TRBJ2-5; V gene: TRBV7-2; CDR3 protein: CASSLVGSGETQYF
J gene: TRBJ2-6; V gene: TRBV4-3; CDR3 protein: CASSLHLRGSGANVLTF
J gene: TRBJ2-5; V gene: TRBV9; CDR3 protein: CASSVGLAGGYQETQYF
J gene: TRBJ1-2; V gene: TRBV18; CDR3 protein: CASSDNNYGYTF
J gene: TRBJ2-6; V gene: TRBV6-1; CDR3 protein: CASSAGQVTGANVLTF
J gene: TRBJ2-1; V gene: TRBV4-1; CDR3 protein: CASSPGLREIGKGQFF
J gene: TRBJ2-3; V gene: TRBV2; CDR3 protein: CASSIERGSDTQYF
J gene: TRBJ2-7; V gene: TRBV20-1; CDR3 protein: CSAGSSYEQYF
J gene: TRBJ2-5; V gene: TRBV2; CDR3 protein: CASSTGVTETQYF
J gene: TRBJ2-1; V gene: TRBV30; CDR3 protein: CAWSQYNEQFF
J gene: TRBJ2-2; V gene: TRBV7-9; CDR3 protein: CASSLHASRVGELFF
J gene: TRBJ2-3; V gene: TRBV9; CDR3 protein: CASSVARGLGDTQYF
J gene: TRBJ2-3; V gene: TRBV27; CDR3 protein: CASSLGGSRADTQYF
J gene: TRBJ2-5; V gene: TRBV7-8; CDR3 protein: CASGGAETQYF
J gene: TRBJ2-1; V gene: TRBV27; CDR3 protein: CASSSSRGQGPGNEQFF